This T cell receptor (beta chain) comes out of a study of early T cells in non-severe SARS-CoV-2 infection. Findings and caveats of the study: VDJdb matches were skewed toward anti-spike CD8 T cell responses.

CDR1 is DFQATT, CDR2 SNEGSKA, per germline (reference sequence). V was clipped by 5 bases and J by 8 bases; unmatched bases: 15. The CDR3 covers 15 residues. This clonotype has only a few counts. No antigen is known for it. Individual cDNA molecules received unique molecular identifiers. One entry per CDR3 protein, called by TCRdb with MiXCR from the 5' RACE reads. The data hold 50,000 to 60,000 distinct CDR3 sequences, with approximately 6.2% observed a single time. The chain recombines TRBV20-1 with TRBJ2-1, with 7 positions matching TRBD2. Sequencing was performed on whole blood. The TCR comes from an adult who was a healthcare worker with PCR-confirmed SARS-CoV-2 infection or an uninfected control (not recorded which). This CDR3 is CSAPRYSGQSDEQFF. CDR3 bases: TGCAGTGCTCCAAGATATAGCGGGCAGAGCGATGAGCAGTTCTTC.